The entry below describes one T cell receptor beta chain. Its specificity is not known. The study ran its PCR with 60 Vbeta and 13 Jbeta primers. Per the original methods: Later analysis identified 80 million to 85 million unique TCR beta chains, 8.5 million to 13 million shared. The table came from immunoSEQ multiplex PCR; TCRdb's copy has only in-frame clones and leaves some out. V and J calls plus clone size are reproduced from that table; the DNA served to infer D and trimming. The table shows 150,000 or so clones, with 70% to 80% occurring only once. With 2 bases removed from V and 0 bases from J, the gap between germline ends came to 18 bases. The length of the CDR3 is 18 residues. The germline V gene encodes CDR1 LNHDA and CDR2 SQIVND (reference sequence). The data stem from a study of cytomegalovirus exposure and HLA in healthy donors. On the study more broadly: Within the Caucasian-associated ancestry cluster were around four fifths of the 300 to 450 genotyped donors.

The study, taken as a whole, reports: It was around 160 TCR beta chains that were listed as cytomegalovirus-associated.

The chain recombines TRBV19 with TRBJ2-3, with D tentatively TRBD2 (5 bases). The specimen sequenced was PBMCs. This TCR came from a man in his fifties in good health and CMV-seropositive. In DNA form, the CDR3 reads TGTGCCAGTAGTATACCCCGGCCTGGCGGGCCTAGCACAGATACGCAGTATTTT. It codes for CASSIPRPGGPSTDTQYF. Using reference TRBV19 and TRBJ2-3 for the parts outside the CDR3, the full variable domain is DGGITQSPKYLFRKEGQNVTLSCEQNLNHDAMYWYRQDPGQGLRLIYYSQIVNDFQKGDIAEGYSVSREKKESFPLTVTSAQKNPTAFYLCASSIPRPGGPSTDTQYFGPGTRLTVL.